This T cell receptor (beta chain) was observed in a study of cytomegalovirus exposure and HLA in healthy donors. Study findings and constraints: Immune exposure was documented only through CMV serostatus. Of the V segments, some could not be distinguished, including TRBV6-2 and TRBV6-3, and were excluded.

Turning to this clone: Antigen unknown.

13 Jbeta primers and 60 Vbeta primers were used for the PCR. Sequencing was performed with immunoSEQ multiplex PCR; in TCRdb, only in-frame clones are kept and a portion is missing. This repertoire shows 150,000 to 200,000 clones, nearly 80% found once; its top ten account for over 13%. This CDR3 is 17 amino acids long. The sequencing sample was made of PBMCs. The rearrangement joins TRBV21-1 to TRBJ1-5; TRBD1, as called in the table, went unchecked against the DNA. TRBV21-1 is a documented pseudogene. This receptor was taken from a man in his forties or fifties in good health and CMV-seropositive. The DNA of the CDR3 is TGTGCCAGCAGCAAAGAGTTCCACAGGGGCTCAAATCAGCCCCAGCATTTT. It specifies CASSKEFHRGSNQPQHF.